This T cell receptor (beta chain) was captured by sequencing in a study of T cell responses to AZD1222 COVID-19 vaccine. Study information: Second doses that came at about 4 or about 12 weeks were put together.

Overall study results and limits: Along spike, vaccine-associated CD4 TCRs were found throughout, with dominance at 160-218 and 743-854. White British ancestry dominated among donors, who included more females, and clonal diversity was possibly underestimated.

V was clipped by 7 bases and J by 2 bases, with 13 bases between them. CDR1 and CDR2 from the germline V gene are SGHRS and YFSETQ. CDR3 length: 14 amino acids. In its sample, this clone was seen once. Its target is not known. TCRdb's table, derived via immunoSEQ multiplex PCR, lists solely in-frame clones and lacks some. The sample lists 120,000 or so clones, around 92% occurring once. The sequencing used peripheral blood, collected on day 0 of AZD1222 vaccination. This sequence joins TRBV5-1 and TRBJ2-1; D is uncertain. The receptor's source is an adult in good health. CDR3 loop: CASRDSPPYNEQFF. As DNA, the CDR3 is TGCGCCAGCCGCGACTCCCCACCCTACAATGAGCAGTTCTTC.